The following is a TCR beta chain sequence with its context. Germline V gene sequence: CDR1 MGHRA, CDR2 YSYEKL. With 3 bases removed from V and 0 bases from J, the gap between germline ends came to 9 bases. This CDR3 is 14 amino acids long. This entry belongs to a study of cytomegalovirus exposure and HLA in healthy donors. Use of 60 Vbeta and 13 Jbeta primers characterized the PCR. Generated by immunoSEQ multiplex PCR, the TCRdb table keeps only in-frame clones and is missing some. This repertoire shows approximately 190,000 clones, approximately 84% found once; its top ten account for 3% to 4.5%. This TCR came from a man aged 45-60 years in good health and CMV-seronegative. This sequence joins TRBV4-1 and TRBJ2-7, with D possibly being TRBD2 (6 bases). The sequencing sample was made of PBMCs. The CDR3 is CASSQRDGSYEQYF. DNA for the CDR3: TGCGCCAGCAGCCAGCGGGACGGCTCCTACGAGCAGTACTTC.